This T cell receptor beta chain was sequenced in a study of blood T cells in healthy people across ages. Study-level findings and limits: PBMC samples, being unsorted, prevented any conclusive comparison of naive and antigen-experienced cells. It was found that TCR beta diversity correlated strongly with the percentage of naive T cells.

This clonotype was found a few times. Its matching antigen is unknown. For the second PCR, which ran for about 7 to 12 cycles, a sample-barcoded 5' primer and a J-beta primer mix were used. One entry per CDR3 protein results from TCRdb running MiXCR on the 5' RACE reads. The data show 1.5 million or so distinct CDR3 sequences, 40% to 50% seen once. Every sample gave at least 5.5 micrograms of total RNA when it was extracted. Trimming removed 2 bases at V and 0 bases at J, with 7 bases between. The CDR3 extends over 15 amino acids. Germline CDR1 reads KGHDR; CDR2 reads SFDVKD. This chain uses TRBV24-1 with TRBJ1-5; D might be TRBD1 (5 bases). The TCR was taken from a young woman in good health. Sequenced sample: blood. The CDR3 DNA sequence: TGTGCCACCAGTGATTCAGGGTTTAGCAATCAGCCCCAGCATTTT. This gives the protein CATSDSGFSNQPQHF.